The 16 T cell receptor beta chains reported below all come from one sample, sequenced in a study of cytomegalovirus exposure and HLA in healthy donors. The PCR employed 60 Vbeta primers together with 13 Jbeta primers. Generated by immunoSEQ multiplex PCR, the TCRdb table keeps only in-frame clones and is missing some. This repertoire comprises 25,000 to 40,000 clones; its ten largest clones make up approximately 4%. The source material was PBMCs. Receptors were obtained from a man between 35 and 55 years old in good health and CMV-seronegative.

This chain connects TRBV4-3 to TRBJ1-2, with TRBD1 identical over 9 bases. The CDR3 runs 15 residues. V lost 0 bases and J lost 6; bases outside the gene matches: 5. Germline lookup yields CDR1 LGHNA and CDR2 YSLEER. In DNA, the CDR3 is TGCGCCAGCAGCCAAGAAACAGGGGGCGTCCATGGCTACACCTTC. This codes for CASSQETGGVHGYTF.

V and J are TRBV4-1 and TRBJ2-7; 9 nucleotides align to TRBD1. This CDR3 is built from 16 residues. V lost 0 bases to trimming and J lost 1 base; unmatched junction nucleotides: 4. Per the germline V gene, CDR1 is MGHRA and CDR2 is YSYEKL. The chain's CDR3 is CASSQDLTGGSYEQYF. CDR3 DNA sequence: TGCGCCAGCAGCCAAGACCTGACAGGGGGTTCCTACGAGCAGTACTTC.

The CDR3 region has the DNA TGCAGCGCCCAACAGGGGGGCGTCTATGGCTACACCTTC. Translating gives CSAQQGGVYGYTF. The rearrangement joins TRBV29-1 to TRBJ1-2; the match to TRBD1 covers 8 bases. Germline loops: CDR1 SQVTM, CDR2 ANQGSEA. The CDR3 contains 13 residues. V lost 7 bases, J lost 4 bases, and 8 bases stayed unmatched.

The chain employs TRBV10-3 and TRBJ1-4; 7 bases agree with TRBD1. The CDR3 contains 13 residues. J gave up 11 bases and V 6 bases, and 9 bases lay outside the gene matches. Germline-derived CDR1 and CDR2 are ENHRY and SYGVKD. CDR3 coding DNA: TGTGCCATCAGGAAAGATGACAGGGAGAAACTGTTTTTT. This translates into CAIRKDDREKLFF.

The chain combines TRBV6-5 with TRBJ2-1; 8 nucleotides align to TRBD1. In germline, CDR1 is MNHEY, CDR2 SVGAGI. With 6 bases clipped from V and 0 bases from J, the junction kept 4 bases outside the gene matches. The CDR3 sequence is 15 residues long. The chain's CDR3 is CASSLDRASYNEQFF. The DNA for the CDR3 is TGTGCCAGCAGCCTGGACAGGGCCTCCTACAATGAGCAGTTCTTC.

This sequence joins TRBV9 and TRBJ2-4; TRBD2 matches 9 bases. V dropped 0 bases and J dropped 9; count of bases not matched to a gene: 10. The CDR3 extends over 16 amino acids. In germline, CDR1 is SGDLS, CDR2 YYNGEE. The CDR3 spells CASSVGPSGTSAIQYF. DNA for the CDR3: TGTGCCAGCAGCGTAGGGCCTAGCGGGACATCCGCCATTCAGTACTTC. The full variable domain, its missing parts supplied by reference TRBV9 and TRBJ2-4, is DSGVTQTPKHLITATGQRVTLRCSPRSGDLSVYWYQQSLDQGLQFLIQYYNGEERAKGNILERFSAQQFPDLHSELNLSSLELGDSALYFCASSVGPSGTSAIQYFGAGTRLSVL.

The V call is TRBV5-4, the J call TRBJ2-2; 14 positions agree with TRBD2. V trimming: 5 bases; J trimming: 4 bases; junction bases outside the gene matches: 7. CDR1 SGHNT and CDR2 YYREEE come from the germline V gene (reference sequence). The CDR3 is 17 residues long. The CDR3 spells CASRPGGLAGGTGELFF. Written as DNA, the CDR3 is TGTGCCAGCAGACCCGGAGGACTAGCGGGAGGCACCGGGGAGCTGTTTTTT.

The gene calls are TRBV28 and TRBJ2-5, with D perhaps matching TRBD2 (5 bases). This CDR3 has 14 residues. V lost 2 bases and J 2 bases, leaving 9 bases between the germline ends. Germline lookup yields CDR1 MDHEN and CDR2 SYDVKM. The CDR3 DNA is TGTGCCAGCAGTTTAATGGGGAGTCAAGAGACCCAGTACTTC. Protein: CASSLMGSQETQYF.

CDR3 nucleotide sequence: TGCGCCAGCAGCTTGACAGGGGCCTACGAGCAGTACTTC. Its protein is CASSLTGAYEQYF. The chain combines TRBV5-1 with TRBJ2-7; the match to TRBD1 covers 7 bases. The CDR3 extends over 13 amino acids. Unmatched junction bases numbered 0, after V lost 1 base and J lost 2 bases. Per the germline V gene, CDR1 is SGHRS and CDR2 is YFSETQ.

The V call is TRBV6-5, the J call TRBJ2-7; 7 bases are a match to TRBD1. Trimming removed 6 bases from V and 7 bases from J; junction bases left unmatched: 9. Germline V gene sequence: CDR1 MNHEY, CDR2 SVGAGI. The CDR3 sequence is 13 residues long. As DNA, the CDR3 is TGTGCCAGCAGAAAGAACAGGGGCGTGGAGCAGTACTTC. This sequence encodes CASRKNRGVEQYF.

This sequence joins TRBV28 and TRBJ1-1; D possibly corresponds to TRBD1 (5 bases). This CDR3 spans 15 amino acids. V was pared by 4 bases and J by 5 bases, with 17 bases between. CDR1 and CDR2 from the germline V gene are MDHEN and SYDVKM. This CDR3 is CASSSPRQGNTEAFF. Here the CDR3 DNA reads TGTGCCAGCAGTTCCCCCCGGCAGGGAAATACTGAAGCTTTCTTT.

V and J are TRBV19 and TRBJ2-7; 7 positions match TRBD2. Trimming removed 5 bases from V and 0 bases from J; junction bases left unmatched: 7. The V gene's germline CDR1 is LNHDA and CDR2 SQIVND (reference sequence). The CDR3 runs to 15 residues. The CDR3 sequence is CASSPTGLGSYEQYF. CDR3 nucleotides: TGTGCCAGTAGTCCCACCGGACTAGGCTCCTACGAGCAGTACTTC. Full variable domain (remainder filled in from reference TRBV19 and TRBJ2-7): DGGITQSPKYLFRKEGQNVTLSCEQNLNHDAMYWYRQDPGQGLRLIYYSQIVNDFQKGDIAEGYSVSREKKESFPLTVTSAQKNPTAFYLCASSPTGLGSYEQYFGPGTRLTVT.

This sequence joins TRBV28 and TRBJ1-1; TRBD1 agrees at 8 bases. This CDR3 is built from 13 residues. The V gene's germline CDR1 is MDHEN and CDR2 SYDVKM. Germline trimming cut 6 bases from V and 4 bases from J; bases unmatched to any gene: 4. The CDR3 nucleotides are TGTGCCAGCAGACAAACAGGGGGCACTGAAGCTTTCTTT. This codes for CASRQTGGTEAFF.

The rearrangement links TRBV5-1 to TRBJ2-1, with 7 bases matching TRBD1. The CDR3 spans 15 residues. The V gene's germline CDR1 is SGHRS and CDR2 YFSETQ. After removal of 0 bases from V and 8 bases from J, the junction contained 8 bases not matched to a gene. The CDR3 is CASSLEGGAFHEQFF. Written as DNA, the CDR3 is TGCGCCAGCAGCTTGGAAGGGGGCGCGTTCCATGAGCAGTTCTTC.

The rearrangement links TRBV7-9 to TRBJ2-5, with TRBD2 as a possible D gene (5 bases). The CDR3 has 14 amino acids. V lost 2 bases, J lost 1 base, and 8 bases lay in between. Germline assignment: CDR1 SEHNR and CDR2 FQNEAQ (reference sequence). CDR3 residues: CASSLKSGQETQYF. The CDR3, as DNA: TGTGCCAGCAGCTTAAAGAGCGGCCAAGAGACCCAGTACTTC.

J is TRBJ2-3 and V is TRBV25-1, with 9 bases aligning to TRBD1. J lost 1 base, V lost 3 bases, and 2 bases had no gene match. This CDR3 is 15 amino acids long. Germline CDR1 and CDR2: MGHDK and SYGVNS. The CDR3 nucleotides are TGTGCCAGCAGTGATTGGACAGGGGGCACAGATACGCAGTATTTT. Amino acid sequence: CASSDWTGGTDTQYF.